This record looks at one T cell receptor (beta chain) sequence and its context. Its target is not known. The entry originates in a study of post-analysis software for immune sequencing data. On the study more broadly: Clinical courses comprised relapsing-remitting, secondary progressive and progressive-relapsing multiple sclerosis. Study outcomes and limitations: Comparison with controls showed significantly lower normalized Chao1 diversity in multiple sclerosis patients. Same-batch preparations were strongly co-clustered by F measure.

Unique molecular identifiers featured in each of the TCR beta cDNA libraries. T cells numbering roughly 0.9 to 10 million yielded cDNA molecules that totaled roughly 0.5 million. One entry per CDR3 protein, called by TCRdb with MiXCR from the PCR reads. The profile shows 350,000 to 450,000 distinct CDR3 sequences, roughly 36% of them singletons. Sequences were obtained from blood. The TCR comes from a girl between 5 and 17 years old with multiple sclerosis.

The CDR3 loop is CASSRQGREEQYF. The CDR3 nucleotides are TGTGCCAGCAGCCGACAGGGCCGAGAGGAGCAGTACTTC. This rearrangement joins TRBV7-9 to TRBJ2-7; 7 bases align to TRBD1. Looked up from germline, CDR1 is SEHNR and CDR2 is FQNEAQ (reference sequence). CDR3 length: 13 amino acids. V lost 5 bases, J lost 7 bases, and 8 bases stayed unmatched.